The sequence of this T cell receptor beta chain was determined in a study of a mutant IDH1 vaccine in newly diagnosed glioma. In the study overall: Of treated patients, around 62% were men and about 38% women, averaging roughly 40 years.

From germline, CDR1 is SGHDT and CDR2 YYEEEE. The CDR3 length is 13 residues. V was trimmed by 2 bases and J by 2 bases, leaving 7 bases between them. Study-wide findings and caveats: Overall, 90% to 95% of patients had vaccine-induced immune responses.

Method: immunoSEQ multiplex PCR; TCRdb's copy keeps in-frame clones and lacks some. Altogether about 56,000 clones are present, 75% to 90% being singletons, with the ten largest covering about 3.3%. A word on this clone: Its target is unknown.

Indicated time point: week 47, end of study. Every single dose of the vaccine, 300 ug of mutant IDH1 20-mer peptide, came with topical imiquimod. Material: PBMCs, obtained from a glioma patient whose treatment included an IDH1 peptide vaccine. The sequence was collected from a woman aged 45-59 years with glioma. This rearrangement joins TRBV5-6 to TRBJ1-1; D remains unclear. The CDR3 coding sequence is TGTGCCAGCAGCTTCAGTTATAACACTGAAGCTTTCTTT. This translates into CASSFSYNTEAFF. The complete variable domain, with remaining parts taken from reference TRBV5-6 and TRBJ1-1, reads DAGVTQSPTHLIKTRGQQVTLRCSPKSGHDTVSWYQQALGQGPQFIFQYYEEEERQRGNFPDRFSGHQFPNYSSELNVNALLLGDSALYLCASSFSYNTEAFFGQGTRLTVV.